Following are 13 T cell receptor beta chains from one sample sequenced in a study of patients and donors after allogeneic stem cell transplantation. TCRdb re-analysed the RT-PCR reads in MiXCR, keeping a single row per CDR3 protein. Of about 200,000 distinct CDR3 sequences listed, more than 35% are singletons. The specimen sequenced was blood, either unsorted or a sorted T cell fraction (not recorded which). These receptors all come from a human donor who was either an allogeneic HSCT recipient or a stem cell or donor lymphocyte infusion donor (not recorded which). It is not recorded whose cells these are; they may come from a transplant donor.

The chain recombines TRBV7-9 with TRBJ2-3; unclear D gene. CDR3 length equals 14 residues. V was clipped by 5 bases and J by 1 base, with 10 bases between them. CDR1 SEHNR and CDR2 FQNEAQ come from the germline V gene (reference sequence). The CDR3 spells CASSQRRGTDTQYF. Here the CDR3 DNA reads TGTGCCAGCAGCCAGAGGAGAGGCACAGATACGCAGTATTTT. Based on the CDR3 plus reference TRBV7-9 and TRBJ2-3, the full variable domain is DTGVSQNPRHKITKRGQNVTFRCDPISEHNRLYWYRQTLGQGPEFLTYFQNEAQLEKSRLLSDRFSAERPKGSFSTLEIQRTEQGDSAMYLCASSQRRGTDTQYFGPGTRLTVL.

This chain joins TRBV7-8 and TRBJ2-1, with no clear D. The CDR3 has 15 residues. Germline-derived CDR1 and CDR2 are SGHVS and FQNEAQ. The V end was cut by 6 bases, the J end by 8 bases, with 20 bases between. This CDR3 is CASSLPRSSIYEQFF. CDR3 DNA sequence: TGTGCCAGCAGTTTACCCCGGTCCTCGATTTATGAGCAGTTCTTC. Together with reference TRBV7-8 and TRBJ2-1, the CDR3 gives the full variable domain: GAGVSQSPRYKVAKRGQDVALRCDPISGHVSLFWYQQALGQGPEFLTYFQNEAQLDKSGLPSDRFFAERPEGSVSTLKIQRTQQEDSAVYLCASSLPRSSIYEQFFGPGTRLTVL.

V gene TRBV10-3 combines with J gene TRBJ2-7, with a possible D match to TRBD2 (6 bases). V was cut by 6 bases and J by 7 bases, with 10 bases left in between. Germline V gene sequence: CDR1 ENHRY, CDR2 SYGVKD. The CDR3 sequence is 11 residues long. The CDR3 protein is CAIRRGTEQYF. In DNA, the CDR3 is TGTGCCATCAGGCGGGGCACAGAGCAGTACTTC.

This clonotype was detected only a few times. The V gene is TRBV2, the J gene TRBJ1-6, with D maybe TRBD1 (5 bases). Trimming took off 5 bases at V and 8 bases at J, with 10 bases between the two ends. This CDR3 has 13 residues. In germline, CDR1 is SNHLY, CDR2 FYNNEI. CDR3 in amino acids: CASSSGEDSPLHF. The CDR3 nucleotides are TGTGCCAGCAGTTCGGGGGAGGATTCACCCCTCCACTTT. The variable domain in full, completed from reference TRBV2 and TRBJ1-6, reads EPEVTQTPSHQVTQMGQEVILRCVPISNHLYFYWYRQILGQKVEFLVSFYNNEISEKSEIFDDQFSVERPDGSNFTLKIRSTKLEDSAMYFCASSSGEDSPLHFGNGTRLTVT.

V and J are TRBV29-1 and TRBJ2-3; D not certain. The germline gives CDR1 SQVTM, CDR2 ANQGSEA. This CDR3 region has 11 residues. The germline V and J ends were trimmed by 6 bases and 6 bases, with 10 bases remaining between them. For the CDR3, the DNA is TGCAGCGTCGTAAAAGGGGATACGCAGTATTTT. Protein sequence: CSVVKGDTQYF.

V is TRBV4-3 and J is TRBJ1-1, with D hard to call. V was pared by 0 bases and J by 3 bases, with 11 bases between. Germline loops: CDR1 LGHNA, CDR2 YSLEER. The CDR3 loop spans 15 amino acids. CDR3 coding DNA: TGCGCCAGCAGCCAAGATTGGGCTCAATACACTGAAGCTTTCTTT. Amino acid sequence: CASSQDWAQYTEAFF.

The rearrangement uses TRBV9 and TRBJ2-2, with a possible D match to TRBD2 (6 bases). Deletions cut 3 bases from V and 1 base from J, with 13 bases between. Germline V gene lookup returns CDR1 SGDLS and CDR2 YYNGEE. The CDR3 is 16 amino acids. CDR3 sequence (DNA): TGTGCCAGCAGCGCTCTACTAGCCCAGAACACCGGGGAGCTGTTTTTT. Its translation is CASSALLAQNTGELFF.

This clonotype showed up just a few times. J is TRBJ1-6 and V is TRBV7-9; tentative D call: TRBD1 (5 bases). The CDR3 loop spans 15 amino acids. Germline CDR1 and CDR2: SEHNR and FQNEAQ (reference sequence). V was trimmed by 5 bases and J by 10 bases, leaving 18 bases between them. In nucleotides, the CDR3 is TGTGCCAGCAGCGCAGGTAGCCACGGGGGATCACCCCTCCACTTT. It specifies CASSAGSHGGSPLHF.

This clonotype was seen more than once but under ten times. The V call is TRBV12-3 or TRBV12-4, the J call TRBJ1-5; D call uncertain. Trimming left V 6 bases short and J 9 bases short, with 15 bases between. The CDR3 has 13 amino acids. The CDR3 region has the DNA TGTGCCAGCAGCCCCCAGGCCCAAGGGCCCCAGCATTTT. It encodes CASSPQAQGPQHF.

This chain joins TRBV20-1 and TRBJ1-1, with D possibly matching TRBD1 (5 bases). The germline V and J ends were trimmed by 7 bases and 7 bases, with 22 bases remaining between them. This CDR3 has 14 amino acids. Germline values: CDR1 DFQATT, CDR2 SNEGSKA (reference sequence). CDR3 in DNA: TGCAGTGAAAATGGCGGGAACCGGGACGGTGAAGCTTTCTTT. It translates to CSENGGNRDGEAFF.

The chain recombines TRBV9 with TRBJ2-5, with 9 positions matching TRBD2. CDR1 and CDR2 from the germline V gene are SGDLS and YYNGEE. J was trimmed by 2 bases and V by 0 bases; bases with no gene match: 5. There are 16 residues in the CDR3. CDR3 protein: CASSVVPSGDQETQYF. CDR3 bases: TGTGCCAGCAGCGTAGTTCCTAGCGGGGATCAAGAGACCCAGTACTTC.

This clonotype was recorded a few times. The V call is TRBV6-6, the J call TRBJ1-1; no firm D call. Trimming left V 2 bases short and J 0 bases short, with 10 bases between. The CDR3 is 15 residues long. The germline V gene encodes CDR1 MNHNY and CDR2 SVGAGI (reference sequence). This CDR3 is CASSYEAAMNTEAFF. The CDR3 bases are TGTGCCAGCAGTTACGAGGCGGCCATGAACACTGAAGCTTTCTTT.

The chain recombines TRBV28 with TRBJ1-1, with a weak D call TRBD1 (5 bases). CDR1 and CDR2 (germline): MDHEN, SYDVKM. Deletions cut 7 bases from V and 6 bases from J, with 15 bases between. The CDR3 totals 13 residues. This CDR3 reads CASTQMTASEAFF. The CDR3 DNA sequence: TGTGCCAGCACCCAAATGACAGCCTCTGAAGCTTTCTTT.